This T cell receptor beta chain was sequenced in a study of cytomegalovirus exposure and HLA in healthy donors. This CDR3 is 15 amino acids long. From germline, CDR1 is MNHNS and CDR2 SASEGT. Primers for the PCR totalled 60 Vbeta and 13 Jbeta. TCRdb keeps only in-frame clones here, not all; method: immunoSEQ multiplex PCR. This table holds about 140,000 clones, roughly 80% found once. Points on this clone: What it binds is not known.

Notes on the study in general: For TCR beta chains, V- and J-gene trimming was later linked to a missense DCLRE1C variant. In a later analysis, most CMV-associated TCR beta chains appeared HLA-restricted.

The gene calls are TRBV6-1 and TRBJ2-5; the match to TRBD2 covers 11 bases. The J call may be wrong; the DNA end is better matched by TRBJ2-7. The sequenced sample was PBMCs. The clonotype was recovered from a woman aged 35 to 49 in good health and CMV-seropositive. The CDR3 DNA is TGTGCCAGCTCCGAGGGGACTAGCGGACCCTACGAGCAGTACTTC. Its protein is CASSEGTSGPYEQYF.